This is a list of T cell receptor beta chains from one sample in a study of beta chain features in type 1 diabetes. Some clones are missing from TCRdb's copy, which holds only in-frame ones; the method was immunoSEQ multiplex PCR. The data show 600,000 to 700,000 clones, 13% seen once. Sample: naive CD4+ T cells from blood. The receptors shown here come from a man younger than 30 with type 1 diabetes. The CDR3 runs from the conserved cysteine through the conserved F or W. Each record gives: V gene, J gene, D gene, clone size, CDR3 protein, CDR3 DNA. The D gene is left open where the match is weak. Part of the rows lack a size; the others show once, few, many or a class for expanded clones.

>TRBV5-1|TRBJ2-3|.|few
CASSPDRKTTDTQYF
TGCGCCAGCAGCCCTGACCGCAAGACCACAGATACGCAGTATTTT
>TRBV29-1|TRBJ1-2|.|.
CSVVRGSNYGYTF
TGCAGCGTTGTGAGGGGTAGTAACTATGGCTACACCTTC
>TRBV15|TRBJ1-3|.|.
CATRVSGGNTIYF
TGTGCCACCAGGGTTTCTGGTGGAAACACCATATATTTT
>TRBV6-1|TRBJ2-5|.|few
CASGHPPATETQYF
TGTGCCAGCGGTCATCCCCCGGCAACGGAGACCCAGTACTTC
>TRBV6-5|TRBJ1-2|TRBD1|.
CASSRQGVDGYTF
TGTGCCAGCAGCCGACAGGGGGTGGATGGCTACACCTTC
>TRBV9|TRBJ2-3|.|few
CASSVVPQSRQSSTDTQYF
TGTGCCAGCAGCGTAGTACCGCAGAGCAGGCAATCTAGCACAGATACGCAGTATTTT
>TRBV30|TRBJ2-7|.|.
CAWSVIGTSYEQYF
TGTGCCTGGAGTGTAATCGGGACTTCCTACGAGCAGTACTTC
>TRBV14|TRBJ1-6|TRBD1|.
CASSKWTGNSPLHF
TGTGCCAGCAGCAAATGGACAGGGAATTCACCCCTCCACTTT
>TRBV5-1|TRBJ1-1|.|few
CASSFLEKEGEAFF
TGCGCCAGCAGCTTCCTGGAAAAGGAGGGGGAAGCTTTCTTT
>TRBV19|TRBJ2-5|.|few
CASSMGTRLRETQYF
TGTGCCAGTAGTATGGGAACTAGGCTGAGGGAGACCCAGTACTTC
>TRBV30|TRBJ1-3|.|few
CAWTASGNTIYF
TGTGCCTGGACGGCAAGTGGAAACACCATATATTTT
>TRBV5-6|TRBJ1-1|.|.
CASSLTVNTEAFF
TGTGCCAGCAGCTTGACGGTGAACACTGAAGCTTTCTTT
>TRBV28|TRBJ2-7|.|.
CASSPGTRVQYF
TGTGCCAGCAGTCCCGGGACCAGGGTGCAGTACTTC
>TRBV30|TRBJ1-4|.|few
CAWRSIAGSLGEKLFF
TGTGCCTGGAGAAGCATTGCAGGGAGTTTAGGGGAAAAACTGTTTTTT
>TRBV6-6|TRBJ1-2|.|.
CASSPYRAFYGYTF
TGTGCCAGCAGTCCTTACAGGGCCTTCTATGGCTACACCTTC
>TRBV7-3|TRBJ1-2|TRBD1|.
CASSPGTGVTGYTF
TGTGCCAGCAGCCCCGGGACAGGGGTTACTGGCTACACCTTC
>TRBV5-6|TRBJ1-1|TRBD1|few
CASSEGTGASEAFF
TGTGCCAGCAGCGAGGGGACAGGGGCTTCTGAAGCTTTCTTT
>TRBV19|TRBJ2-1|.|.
CASSGSLDGGQFF
TGTGCCAGTAGTGGTTCGTTGGACGGCGGGCAGTTCTTC
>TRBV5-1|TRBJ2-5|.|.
CASSLGGLKETQYF
TGCGCCAGCAGCTTGGGAGGACTTAAAGAGACCCAGTACTTC
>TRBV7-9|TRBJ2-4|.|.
CASSLAGETKNIQYF
TGTGCCAGCAGCTTAGCGGGGGAGACCAAAAACATTCAGTACTTC
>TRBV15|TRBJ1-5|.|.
CATSRDNSGGQPQHF
TGTGCCACCAGCAGAGATAACAGTGGGGGTCAGCCCCAGCATTTT
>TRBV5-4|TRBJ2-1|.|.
CASSAGGLSYNEQFF
TGTGCCAGCAGCGCCGGCGGTCTATCCTACAATGAGCAGTTCTTC
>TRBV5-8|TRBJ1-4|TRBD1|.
CASSFSGQSASTNEKLFF
TGTGCCAGCAGCTTCTCGGGACAGTCCGCCTCAACTAATGAAAAACTGTTTTTT
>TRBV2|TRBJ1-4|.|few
CASSEFDRLTNEKLFF
TGTGCCAGCAGTGAATTCGACAGGCTGACTAATGAAAAACTGTTTTTT
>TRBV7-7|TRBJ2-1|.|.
CASSLGAGSSYNEQFF
TGTGCTAGCAGCTTAGGGGCAGGGAGCTCCTACAATGAGCAGTTCTTC
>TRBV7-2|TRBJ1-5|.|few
CASSAHGTEGQPQHF
TGTGCCAGCAGCGCCCACGGGACGGAGGGCCAGCCCCAGCATTTT
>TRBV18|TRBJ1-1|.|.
CASSRTGNTEAFF
TGTGCCAGCTCAAGGACGGGGAACACTGAAGCTTTCTTT
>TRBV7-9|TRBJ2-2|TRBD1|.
CASSLHRGRDTGELFF
TGTGCCAGCAGCCTCCACAGGGGGCGGGACACCGGGGAGCTGTTTTTT
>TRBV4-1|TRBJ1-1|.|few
CASSPDVRVNTEAFF
TGCGCCAGCAGCCCTGACGTCAGGGTAAACACTGAAGCTTTCTTT
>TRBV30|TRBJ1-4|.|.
CAWSLGAYEKLFF
TGTGCCTGGAGTTTGGGGGCTTATGAAAAACTGTTTTTT
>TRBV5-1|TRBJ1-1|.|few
CASSLNRVDTEAFF
TGCGCCAGCAGCTTGAACAGGGTGGACACTGAAGCTTTCTTT
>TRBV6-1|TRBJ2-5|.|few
CASSGQAWETQYF
TGTGCCAGCAGTGGACAGGCGTGGGAGACCCAGTACTTC
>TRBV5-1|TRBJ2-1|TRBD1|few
CASSSTGETYNEQFF
TGCGCCAGCAGCTCGACAGGGGAAACTTACAATGAGCAGTTCTTC
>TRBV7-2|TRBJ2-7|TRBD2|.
CASSFYTSGGSVYEQYF
TGTGCCAGCAGCTTTTACACTAGCGGGGGAAGCGTATACGAGCAGTACTTC
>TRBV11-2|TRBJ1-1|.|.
CASSLDRVDTEAFF
TGTGCCAGCAGCTTAGACAGGGTAGACACTGAAGCTTTCTTT
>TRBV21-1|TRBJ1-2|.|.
CASSKEHAGLYGYTF
TGTGCCAGCAGCAAAGAACACGCCGGGCTCTATGGCTACACCTTC
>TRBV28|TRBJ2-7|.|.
CASSTYTSTDLNHEQYF
TGTGCCAGCAGTACCTACACATCTACGGACTTGAACCACGAGCAGTACTTC
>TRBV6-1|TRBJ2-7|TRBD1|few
CASSEGTGGFYEQYF
TGTGCCAGCAGTGAAGGAACAGGGGGCTTCTACGAGCAGTACTTC
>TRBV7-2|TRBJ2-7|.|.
CASSFASDYEQYF
TGTGCCAGCAGCTTCGCATCGGACTACGAGCAGTACTTC
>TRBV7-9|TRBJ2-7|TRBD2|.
CASSLGGLPYEEQYF
TGTGCCAGCAGCTTAGGGGGACTACCATATGAGGAGCAGTACTTC
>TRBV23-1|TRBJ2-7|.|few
CASAGLSEQYF
TGCGCCAGCGCGGGACTCTCCGAGCAGTACTTC
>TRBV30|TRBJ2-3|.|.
CAWSLVTDTQYF
TGTGCCTGGAGTTTGGTTACAGATACGCAGTATTTT
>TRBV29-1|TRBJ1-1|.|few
CSVEDMNTEAFF
TGCAGCGTTGAAGACATGAACACTGAAGCTTTCTTT
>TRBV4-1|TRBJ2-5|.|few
CASSQGQSQETQYF
TGCGCCAGCAGCCAAGGACAAAGCCAAGAGACCCAGTACTTC
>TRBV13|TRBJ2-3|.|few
CASSLGTVPTTDTQYF
TGTGCCAGCAGCTTAGGAACAGTACCTACAACAGATACGCAGTATTTT
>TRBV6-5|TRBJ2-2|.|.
CASSYSYGLGTGELFF
TGTGCCAGCAGTTACTCGTACGGGCTGGGGACCGGGGAGCTGTTTTTT
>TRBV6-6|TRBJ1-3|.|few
CASNRGGPSGNTIYF
TGTGCCAGCAACCGGGGAGGACCCTCTGGAAACACCATATATTTT
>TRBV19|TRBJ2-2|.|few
CASSIGTGELFF
TGTGCCAGTAGCATAGGCACCGGGGAGCTGTTTTTT
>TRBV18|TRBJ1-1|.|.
CASSSQGNTEAFF
TGTGCCAGCTCATCACAGGGAAACACTGAAGCTTTCTTT
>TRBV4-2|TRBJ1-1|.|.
CASSRDFAAFF
TGTGCCAGCAGCCGGGACTTTGCAGCTTTCTTT
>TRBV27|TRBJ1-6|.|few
CASRAGIYNSPLHF
TGTGCCAGCAGAGCGGGGATCTATAATTCACCCCTCCACTTT